Listed below are T cell receptor beta chains from one sample, sequenced in a study of control samples from healthy donors and cancer patients. Method: immunoSEQ multiplex PCR; TCRdb's copy keeps in-frame clones and lacks some. The sample has roughly 150,000 clones; around 88% are singletons. Input material: blood. The origin of the receptors is a man between 18 and 29 years old in good health. Both conserved end residues are part of each CDR3. Each record gives: V gene, J gene, clone size, D gene, CDR3 protein, CDR3 DNA. D genes are given only for firm matches. Size is stated for part of the rows, as once, few or many counts, or as a class when the clone is expanded.

TRBV6-4	TRBJ2-3	.	.	CASSARPGTDTQYF	TGTGCCAGCAGCGCAAGACCAGGCACAGATACGCAGTATTTT
TRBV19	TRBJ2-1	.	TRBD2	CASSNGGTYNEQFF	TGTGCCAGTAGTAACGGGGGGACCTACAATGAGCAGTTCTTC
TRBV7-2	TRBJ2-5	.	TRBD2	CASSTSGGRQETQYF	TGTGCCAGCAGCACTAGCGGGGGTCGACAGGAGACCCAGTACTTC
TRBV27	TRBJ2-1	.	.	CASSFTRDGTEQFF	TGTGCCAGCAGTTTCACGAGGGACGGGACCGAGCAGTTCTTC
TRBV28	TRBJ2-7	.	.	CASSPPVGPEPYF	TGTGCCAGCAGCCCGCCCGTGGGACCTGAGCCGTACTTC
TRBV3-1/TRBV3-2	TRBJ2-5	.	TRBD1	CASSHPGGSVQETQYF	TGTGCCAGCAGTCACCCAGGGGGAAGTGTCCAAGAGACCCAGTACTTC
TRBV11-2	TRBJ2-5	once	TRBD1	CASSKGDRVFGETQYF	TGTGCCAGCAGCAAGGGGGACAGGGTGTTTGGGGAGACCCAGTACTTC
TRBV2	TRBJ2-7	.	.	CASAHRGISSYEQYF	TGTGCCAGCGCTCATAGGGGTATTAGCTCCTACGAGCAGTACTTC
TRBV6-5	TRBJ1-4	.	.	CASSYQGNLNEKLFF	TGTGCCAGCAGTTACCAGGGGAACCTTAATGAAAAACTGTTTTTT
TRBV6-2/TRBV6-3	TRBJ2-7	.	.	CASSYRGGRVDEQYF	TGTGCCAGCAGTTACAGGGGGGGGCGAGTCGACGAGCAGTACTTC
TRBV18	TRBJ2-3	.	TRBD2	CASSPPTSGGAVTQYF	TGTGCCAGCTCACCACCGACTAGCGGGGGGGCCGTCACGCAGTATTTT
TRBV7-2	TRBJ1-2	once	TRBD1	CASSSTGTGERGYTF	TGTGCCAGCAGTTCGACCGGGACAGGGGAGCGTGGCTACACCTTC
TRBV18	TRBJ1-2	.	TRBD1	CASSPGERGLGYTF	TGTGCCAGCTCACCGGGTGAAAGGGGGCTCGGCTACACCTTC
TRBV9	TRBJ1-4	once	TRBD1	CASGAEQGGDEKLFF	TGTGCCAGCGGCGCGGAACAGGGGGGTGATGAAAAACTGTTTTTT
TRBV6-1	TRBJ1-5	.	.	CASSEALLRPSNQPQHF	TGTGCCAGCAGTGAAGCGCTCCTCCGGCCTAGCAATCAGCCCCAGCATTTT
TRBV27	TRBJ1-3	.	.	CASRETVSSGNTIYF	TGTGCCAGCCGAGAGACGGTGAGCTCTGGAAACACCATATATTTT
TRBV7-9	TRBJ2-1	.	.	CASSLPTSYNEQFF	TGTGCCAGCAGCTTACCCACATCCTACAATGAGCAGTTCTTC
TRBV6-2/TRBV6-3	TRBJ2-3	.	.	CASSYPGTDTQYF	TGTGCCAGCAGTTACCCCGGAACAGATACGCAGTATTTT
TRBV4-3	TRBJ2-7	.	TRBD1	CASSQDRSSYEQYF	TGCGCCAGCAGCCAGGACAGGAGCTCCTACGAGCAGTACTTC
TRBV9	TRBJ1-1	.	.	CASSVGGQTYTEAFF	TGTGCCAGCAGCGTAGGAGGGCAGACCTACACTGAAGCTTTCTTT
TRBV27	TRBJ2-7	.	.	CASSLDGSTYEQYF	TGTGCCAGCAGTTTAGATGGGAGTACCTACGAGCAGTACTTC
TRBV6-2/TRBV6-3	TRBJ1-1	once	.	CASSFRGPANTEAFF	TGTGCCAGCAGTTTCCGGGGTCCCGCTAACACTGAAGCTTTCTTT
TRBV28	TRBJ2-7	.	TRBD1	CASSSRDRDSYEQYF	TGTGCCAGCAGTTCCCGGGACAGGGACTCCTACGAGCAGTACTTC
TRBV28	TRBJ2-7	.	.	CASSLGERGNEQYF	TGTGCCAGCAGTTTAGGAGAAAGGGGCAACGAGCAGTACTTC
TRBV3-1/TRBV3-2	TRBJ2-1	.	.	CASSPASDAYNEQFF	TGTGCCAGCAGCCCTGCGTCGGATGCCTACAATGAGCAGTTCTTC
TRBV3-1/TRBV3-2	TRBJ2-6	few	.	CASSQGAYGANVLTF	TGTGCCAGCAGCCAAGGAGCATACGGGGCCAACGTCCTGACTTTC
TRBV5-5	TRBJ1-1	.	.	CASSLASRVNTEAFF	TGTGCCAGCAGCTTGGCCTCTAGAGTGAACACTGAAGCTTTCTTT
TRBV18	TRBJ2-3	.	.	CASSPTGSTDTQYF	TGTGCCAGCTCACCGACAGGAAGCACAGATACGCAGTATTTT
TRBV29-1	TRBJ1-2	.	.	CSVPGTFRDF	TGCAGCGTTCCCGGGACCTTCAGAGACTTC
TRBV5-4	TRBJ2-1	.	TRBD2	CASSSGTTYNEQFF	TGTGCCAGCAGCAGCGGGACTACCTACAATGAGCAGTTCTTC